These 17 T cell receptor beta chains originate from one sample sequenced in a study of post-analysis software for immune sequencing data. Antigen specificity for these receptors is unknown. The authors incorporated unique molecular identifiers into the TCR beta cDNA libraries. TCRdb fed the PCR reads into MiXCR, producing one record per CDR3 protein. This table holds about 260,000 distinct CDR3 sequences, 36% found once. Study conclusions and caveats: TRBV segments more frequent in patients than in controls numbered roughly 5 and included TRBV5-6, TRBV5-1 and TRBV20-1.

The material sequenced was blood. Receptors were obtained from a girl aged 10 to 17 with multiple sclerosis.

This clonotype was counted ten times or more. This chain joins TRBV10-2 and TRBJ2-7; 7 bases are shared with TRBD1. The germline gives CDR1 WSHSY, CDR2 SAAADI. Trimming cost V 2 bases and J 4 bases; bases outside gene matches: 20. The CDR3 contains 19 residues. For the CDR3, the DNA is TGCGCCAGCAGTGAGGGACAGGCTCCGTTTGACGGGGCCATTTACGAGCAGTACTTC. Its translation is CASSEGQAPFDGAIYEQYF.

This clonotype was observed a few times. The chain couples TRBV7-9 to TRBJ1-2, with 7 bases aligning to TRBD1. Germline assignment: CDR1 SEHNR and CDR2 FQNEAQ (reference sequence). The CDR3 loop spans 14 amino acids. Trimming at V came to 2 bases and at J to 12 bases, leaving 12 bases not matched to a gene. The CDR3 reads CASSLFVTGRGHTF. The CDR3 nucleotides are TGTGCCAGCAGCTTATTTGTGACAGGGCGCGGCCACACCTTC.

The rearrangement links TRBV6-5 to TRBJ1-5; the match to TRBD1 covers 7 bases. Germline loops: CDR1 MNHEY, CDR2 SVGAGI. The CDR3 loop spans 14 amino acids. With V trimmed by 6 bases and J by 4 bases, 6 bases remained unmatched. CDR3 protein: CASRRTGFNQPQHF. The CDR3 DNA follows: TGTGCCAGCAGACGGACAGGATTTAATCAGCCCCAGCATTTT.

In the case of this clonotype: A clone one base away is much larger, so this may be a read error. V is TRBV6-1 and J is TRBJ2-5, with D unclear. CDR3 size: 13 residues. The V gene's germline CDR1 is MNHNS and CDR2 SASEGT. The V and J ends lost 4 bases and 4 bases respectively, with 10 bases between them. In DNA, the CDR3 is TGTGCCAGCAGTGCAGGTTCGGGAGAGACCCAGTACTTC. Translation: CASSAGSGETQYF.

The chain recombines TRBV5-1 with TRBJ1-1; D possibly corresponds to TRBD1 (5 bases). This CDR3 contains 14 residues. The germline V gene encodes CDR1 SGHRS and CDR2 YFSETQ. V shed 5 bases and J shed 1 base, with 12 bases lying between them. Here the CDR3 DNA reads TGCGCCAGCAGTTTTCAGGGTGGGAACACTGAAGCTTTCTTT. Translation gives CASSFQGGNTEAFF.

This clonotype was detected many times. The chain is built from TRBV13 and TRBJ2-1, with 12 positions matching TRBD2. Germline CDR1 PRHDT, CDR2 FYEKMQ (reference sequence). Trimming took 1 base from V and 0 from J; bases not matched to a gene: 4. CDR3 length: 18 amino acids. CDR3 sequence: CASSLELAGGSSYNEQFF. The CDR3 bases are TGTGCCAGCAGCTTAGAACTAGCGGGGGGCAGCTCCTACAATGAGCAGTTCTTC.

This clonotype was observed at least ten times. This chain connects TRBV7-7 to TRBJ2-3, with TRBD2 matching over 8 bases. The CDR3 is made up of 17 amino acids. CDR1 is SSHAT, CDR2 FNYEAQ, per germline (reference sequence). Germline trimming cut 5 bases from V and 0 bases from J; bases unmatched to any gene: 10. CDR3 region: CASSPMAGGTSTDTQYF. CDR3 sequence (DNA): TGTGCCAGCAGCCCAATGGCGGGGGGAACTAGCACAGATACGCAGTATTTT.

V and J are TRBV6-6 and TRBJ1-2, with D possibly TRBD1 on 5 matching bases. The CDR3 contains 17 residues. From germline, CDR1 is MNHNY and CDR2 SVGAGI (reference sequence). Trimming removed 5 bases at V and 2 bases at J, with 21 bases between. The CDR3 protein is CASSLQTLRGHNYGYTF. CDR3 DNA: TGTGCCAGCAGTCTCCAAACGCTGAGGGGCCACAACTATGGCTACACCTTC.

The chain links TRBV29-1 to TRBJ1-1, with TRBD1 matching 7 bases. Germline V gene sequence: CDR1 SQVTM, CDR2 ANQGSEA. V gave up 7 bases and J gave up 0 bases; unmatched junction bases: 17. This CDR3 is built from 17 residues. In DNA, the CDR3 is TGCAGCGCATCCCCTGTAAGGGGGCAGAGGCTGAACACTGAAGCTTTCTTT. It specifies CSASPVRGQRLNTEAFF.

Note on this clonotype: A much bigger clone sits one base away, suggesting this may be a read error. The chain uses TRBV14 and TRBJ2-1; D gene uncertain. The DNA end is a closer match to TRBJ2-7, so the J assignment may be wrong. Per germline, CDR1 SGHDN and CDR2 FVKESK. The CDR3 is 16 amino acids. The CDR3 is CASSRSLLSSYNEQYF. DNA of the CDR3: TGTGCCAGCAGCCGGTCCCTATTAAGCTCCTACAATGAGCAGTACTTC.

The rearrangement links TRBV5-8 to TRBJ1-5, with D uncertain. CDR3 size: 15 residues. Trimming stripped 0 bases from V and 0 bases from J, with 7 bases between. From germline, CDR1 is SGHTS and CDR2 YDEGEE. As DNA, the CDR3 is TGTGCCAGCAGCTTGGCCGGGGATAGCAATCAGCCCCAGCATTTT. Translating it yields CASSLAGDSNQPQHF.

Ten or more counts support this clonotype. The J gene is TRBJ2-3, the V gene TRBV12-3 or TRBV12-4; 11 bases fit TRBD2. The CDR3 totals 16 residues. Trimming took 2 bases from V and 8 from J; bases not matched to a gene: 9. CDR3 DNA: TGTGCCAGCAGTTTATCTCCTAGCGGGGGGACCCTTACGCAGTATTTT. Amino acids: CASSLSPSGGTLTQYF.

The sample holds many counts of this clonotype. This sequence joins TRBV5-1 and TRBJ2-4, with no clear D. Germline CDR1 is SGHRS and CDR2 is YFSETQ. The CDR3 covers 15 residues. The V and J ends lost 0 bases and 7 bases respectively, with 14 bases between them. The CDR3 nucleotides are TGCGCCAGCAGCTTGGACCGGGCGAACGGGAACATTCAGTACTTC. This gives the protein CASSLDRANGNIQYF. Filled out from reference TRBV5-1 and TRBJ2-4, the complete variable domain reads KAGVTQTPRYLIKTRGQQVTLSCSPISGHRSVSWYQQTPGQGLQFLFEYFSETQRNKGNFPGRFSGRQFSNSRSEMNVSTLELGDSALYLCASSLDRANGNIQYFGAGTRLSVL.

Note on this clonotype: This may be a read error, as it is one base from a much larger clone. The chain has TRBV20-1 and TRBJ2-1, with TRBD2 matching over 10 bases. Germline V gene sequence: CDR1 DFQATT, CDR2 SNEGSKA (reference sequence). V was clipped by 6 bases and J by 6 bases; unmatched bases: 8. The CDR3 has 14 amino acids. The CDR3: CSATRAGGFNEQFF. CDR3 DNA: TGCAGTGCGACCAGAGCGGGAGGGTTCAATGAGCAGTTCTTC.

This clonotype was recorded many times. The genes are TRBV10-3 and TRBJ2-1, with D unclear. The germline V and J ends were trimmed by 3 bases and 4 bases, with 13 bases remaining between them. Germline lookup yields CDR1 ENHRY and CDR2 SYGVKD. The CDR3 extends over 15 amino acids. The CDR3 sequence: CAISDPPDKYNEQFF. CDR3 sequence (DNA): TGTGCCATCAGTGATCCGCCCGACAAGTACAATGAGCAGTTCTTC.

Concerning this clonotype: A read error is possible here, since a much larger clone lies one base away. The V and J genes are TRBV7-9 and TRBJ1-5, with TRBD1 as a possible D gene (5 bases). V was trimmed by 5 bases and J by 1 base, leaving 12 bases between them. Germline V CDR1 and CDR2: SEHNR, FQNEAQ (reference sequence). The CDR3 runs 15 residues. The CDR3 nucleotides are TGTGCCAGCAGCCGGGGGGACGAAAGCAATCAGCCCCAGCATTTT. Translation: CASSRGDESNQPQHF.

This clonotype was observed a few times. One base away lies a much larger clone, so this may be a sequencing read error. The V gene is TRBV29-1, the J gene TRBJ2-1; no definite D call. The ends were cut back, 4 bases at V and 6 bases at J, with 16 bases in the middle. This CDR3 comprises 14 residues. From germline, CDR1 is SQVTM and CDR2 ANQGSEA. This CDR3 reads CSVVGPNGLNEQFF. The CDR3 coding sequence is TGCAGCGTTGTAGGGCCTAATGGGCTCAATGAGCAGTTCTTC.